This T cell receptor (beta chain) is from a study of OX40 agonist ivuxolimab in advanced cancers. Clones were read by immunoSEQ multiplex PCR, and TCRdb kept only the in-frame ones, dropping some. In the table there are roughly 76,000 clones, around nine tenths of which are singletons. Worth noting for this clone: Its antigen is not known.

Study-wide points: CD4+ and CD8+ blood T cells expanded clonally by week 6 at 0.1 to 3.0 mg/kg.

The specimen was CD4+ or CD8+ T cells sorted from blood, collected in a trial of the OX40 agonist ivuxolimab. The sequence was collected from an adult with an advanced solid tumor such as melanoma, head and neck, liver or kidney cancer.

This CDR3 is CASSPSRGTNTEAFF. The DNA of the CDR3 is TGTGCCAGCAGTCCCTCGAGAGGTACAAACACTGAAGCTTTCTTT. The chain links TRBV27 to TRBJ1-1; no clear D gene. Germline V CDR1 and CDR2: MNHEY, SMNVEV (reference sequence). The CDR3 is 15 residues long. V was shortened by 5 bases and J by 2 bases, with 15 bases between the two germline ends.